This T cell receptor (beta chain) was obtained from a study of cytomegalovirus exposure and HLA in healthy donors. Study-level results: Presence/absence analyses treated sequencing depth as roughly uniform across donors. A highly shared variant cluster was judged a likely technical artifact. TCR beta chains associated with HLA were, in a later analysis, more clonally expanded than equally common others. Indistinguishable V segments such as TRBV6-2 and TRBV6-3 were excluded.

The PCR made use of 60 Vbeta and 13 Jbeta primers. The data were produced by immunoSEQ multiplex PCR, yet TCRdb's version contains in-frame clones alone and is incomplete. In total, the table holds 200,000 to 250,000 clones. CDR1 and CDR2 (germline): MRHNA, SNTAGT. The trim removed 5 bases at V and 5 bases at J, leaving 7 bases unmatched. This CDR3 spans 15 amino acids. As regards this clone: The antigen is not known.

The sequence was obtained from a woman aged 25 to 45 in good health and CMV-seropositive. Sequencing was carried out using PBMCs. The J gene is TRBJ2-1, the V gene TRBV6-4; TRBD2 matches at 9 bases. CDR3 sequence reads: CASSRREGRDNEQFF. The CDR3 coding sequence is TGTGCCAGCAGTAGGCGGGAGGGCCGAGACAATGAGCAGTTCTTC.